This TCR beta chain emerged from a study of T cells after posttransplantation cyclophosphamide (TCRdb year 2016). In the study overall: T cell repertoire reconstitution was tracked by TRB sequencing after myeloablative bone marrow transplantation in which posttransplantation cyclophosphamide was used as GVHD prophylaxis. Because TRA and TRB clonality correlated tightly in about 9 samples, the subsequent TCR analyses were limited to TRB only. Public TRB sequences were searched against a database of over 3,000 sequences associated with responses to pathogens, tumor antigens, self-antigens and alloantigens. In 3 patients, TRB sequencing was also performed on up to about 3 more blood samples taken 2 to 5.2 years after transplant, and in 4 patients, pretransplant blood was also TRB-sequenced. Antigen receptor sequencing covered samples from about 40 PTCy-treated patients and about 17 of their related bone marrow donors. Blood from all 30 or so PTCy patients with 1-year posttransplant specimens was subjected to TRB sequencing.

On the day of marrow donation, related bone marrow donors gave peripheral blood samples. Mononuclear cells from peripheral blood and bone marrow were separated by Ficoll-Hypaque density centrifugation and then cryopreserved. TRB sequencing was run on genomic DNA with either the immunoSEQ assay at survey resolution or the hsTCRB kit. Regarding the original processing steps: The immunoSEQ software handled initial read processing, and the LymphoSeq R package was used for repertoire analyses. Clonality was calculated as 1 minus normalized Shannon entropy, and the Gini coefficient was also calculated for each TRB dataset. To infer phenotypes in unsorted samples, TRB sequences from sorted subsets of the recipient or donor were mapped onto the unsorted samples of the same recipient. Entries here come from immuneACCESS through TCRdb and include only in-frame sequences with V and J called. Some clones fail to appear in such tables; in the studies checked, an unresolved V gene covers under half of the shortfall, and the cause of the remainder is unknown. V and J calls and clone size are given by that table; D and trimming were obtained from the DNA. For this sample, some 46,000 clones appear and none is a singleton. The ten top clones hold about 2% of the sample.

For CDR1 and CDR2, the germline V gene lists SGHRS and YFSETQ. The CDR3 runs 14 amino acids, cysteine and phenylalanine included. Only CDR3 DNA is held: 42 bases, read in frame from base 1. The germline ends are 8 bases apart after V is trimmed by 3 bases and J by 0 bases. This clone has at least ten counts. The clone's antigen remains unknown. Base-call qualities are not available, and no considerably larger clone is one nucleotide away. Overall results and qualifications from the work: At 1-2 months, donor-recipient similarity was low but rose over the first year, and the later blood repertoires were often dominated by donor CD8+ memory clones. Across more than 40 patients, TRB clonality was highly associated with recipient CMV seropositivity and CMV reactivation, and diversity in PTCy patients was similar to diversity in CNI/methotrexate controls. The TRB repertoires of T cells infiltrating skin or GI tract showed only limited overlap with the TRB repertoires of T cells in blood.

Sequenced sample: PBMCs. In this chain, TRBV5-1 is recombined with TRBJ2-3, with the D gene uncertain. This clonotype originated in a man aged 40-50 years in good health, CMV-negative, and a related stem cell transplant donor. The nucleotides read TGCGCCAGCAGCTCGGGTTTTAGCACAGATACGCAGTATTTT. Its translation reads: CASSSGFSTDTQYF.